A single sample is the source of the 11 T cell receptor beta chains below, sequenced in a study of blood T cells in healthy people across ages. A second PCR of roughly 7 to 11 cycles used a sample-barcoded 5' primer and a J-beta primer mix. In TCRdb, the 5' RACE reads were re-called with MiXCR into one record per CDR3 protein. The sample records roughly 1,500,000 distinct CDR3 sequences, approximately 40% being singletons. The sample taken for sequencing was blood. Receptors were obtained from a woman aged 18-29 years in good health.

The rearrangement joins TRBV29-1 to TRBJ2-1; D gene uncertain. Germline CDR1 SQVTM, CDR2 ANQGSEA. This CDR3 contains 12 residues. V was shortened by 5 bases and J by 7 bases, with 12 bases between the two germline ends. The CDR3 protein is CSVRDGLNEQFF. The CDR3 DNA is TGCAGCGTTAGAGACGGCTTGAATGAGCAGTTCTTC.

This clonotype appeared a few times. The CDR3 coding sequence is TGTGCCAGCAGCTTAGTCTTAGTGGATACGCAGTATTTT. Residues: CASSLVLVDTQYF. V and J are TRBV7-9 and TRBJ2-3, with no clear D. The V gene lost 1 base and the J gene lost 6 bases, with 8 bases spanning the gap. The CDR3 is 13 amino acids. Germline CDR1 is SEHNR and CDR2 is FQNEAQ (reference sequence).

This sequence joins TRBV27 and TRBJ1-6; 8 bases are shared with TRBD1. CDR1 and CDR2 from the germline V gene are MNHEY and SMNVEV (reference sequence). V shed 2 bases, J shed 5 bases, and the junction held 5 bases outside the gene matches. This CDR3 has 16 residues. The CDR3 DNA follows: TGTGCCAGCAGTTTACCCCCGGGACAGGATAATTCACCCCTCCACTTT. Its translation: CASSLPPGQDNSPLHF.

This clonotype was seen once. The chain uses TRBV4-2 and TRBJ2-3; 8 bases match TRBD2. CDR3 length equals 16 residues. V lost 0 bases and J lost 4; bases outside the gene matches: 6. Per the germline V gene, CDR1 is LGHNA and CDR2 is YNFKEQ. The CDR3: CASSQEKGAGADTQYF. The CDR3 DNA sequence: TGTGCCAGCAGCCAAGAAAAGGGAGCGGGAGCAGATACGCAGTATTTT.

The chain is built from TRBV20-1 and TRBJ2-7; D tentatively reads TRBD1 or TRBD2 (5 bases each). Germline assignment: CDR1 DFQATT and CDR2 SNEGSKA (reference sequence). V was shortened by 3 bases and J by 4 bases, with 25 bases between the two germline ends. This CDR3 spans 17 amino acids. Here the CDR3 DNA reads TGCAGTGCTAGTAGAGGGGTACCGGGGCAACCACTTTACGAGCAGTACTTC. This translates into CSASRGVPGQPLYEQYF.

The J gene is TRBJ1-1, the V gene TRBV6-5, with a possible D match to TRBD1 (5 bases). CDR1 MNHEY and CDR2 SVGAGI come from the germline V gene. This CDR3 has 10 amino acids. The CDR3 DNA sequence: TGTTCCACAGGGAACACTGAAGCTTTCTTT. Translating gives CSTGNTEAFF.

CDR3 protein: CSAKGLAGGGGELFF. As DNA, the CDR3 is TGCAGCGCTAAGGGACTAGCGGGGGGTGGGGGGGAGCTGTTTTTT. The chain employs TRBV29-1 and TRBJ2-2; 15 positions match TRBD2. CDR3 length equals 15 residues. CDR1 and CDR2 (germline): SQVTM, ANQGSEA. V trimming: 7 bases; J trimming: 8 bases; junction bases outside the gene matches: 8.

This chain uses TRBV18 with TRBJ1-5; D may be TRBD1 (5 bases). CDR1 is KGHSH and CDR2 is LQKENI in the germline V gene. CDR3 size: 15 residues. V was trimmed by 2 bases and J by 5 bases, leaving 13 bases between them. The CDR3 coding sequence is TGTGCCAGCTCACCAGGGGCAGGGCTTTATCAGCCCCAGCATTTT. Amino acids: CASSPGAGLYQPQHF.

V gene TRBV5-1 combines with J gene TRBJ2-5; perhaps TRBD1 as D (6 bases). The J call may be incorrect, as the DNA end agrees better with TRBJ2-7. Germline values: CDR1 SGHRS, CDR2 YFSETQ. The CDR3 contains 13 residues. The chain's CDR3 is CASSTDRRDEQYF. The CDR3 DNA sequence: TGCGCCAGCAGCACCGACAGGCGGGACGAGCAGTACTTC.

This chain uses TRBV28 with TRBJ2-7, with 9 bases aligning to TRBD2. The CDR3 is made up of 14 amino acids. Trimming took 0 bases from V and 5 from J; bases not matched to a gene: 2. In germline, CDR1 is MDHEN, CDR2 SYDVKM. The chain's CDR3 is CASSLCASGDEQYF. CDR3 sequence (DNA): TGTGCCAGCAGTTTATGTGCTAGCGGGGACGAGCAGTACTTC.

This clonotype was found a few times. The rearrangement uses TRBV28 and TRBJ2-5; tentatively, D is TRBD1 (6 bases). Trimming removed 10 bases at V and 1 base at J, with 13 bases between. The V gene's germline CDR1 is MDHEN and CDR2 SYDVKM. There are 13 residues in the CDR3. The CDR3 sequence is CATTDRSQETQYF. CDR3 sequence (DNA): TGTGCCACGACTGACAGGAGCCAAGAGACCCAGTACTTC.